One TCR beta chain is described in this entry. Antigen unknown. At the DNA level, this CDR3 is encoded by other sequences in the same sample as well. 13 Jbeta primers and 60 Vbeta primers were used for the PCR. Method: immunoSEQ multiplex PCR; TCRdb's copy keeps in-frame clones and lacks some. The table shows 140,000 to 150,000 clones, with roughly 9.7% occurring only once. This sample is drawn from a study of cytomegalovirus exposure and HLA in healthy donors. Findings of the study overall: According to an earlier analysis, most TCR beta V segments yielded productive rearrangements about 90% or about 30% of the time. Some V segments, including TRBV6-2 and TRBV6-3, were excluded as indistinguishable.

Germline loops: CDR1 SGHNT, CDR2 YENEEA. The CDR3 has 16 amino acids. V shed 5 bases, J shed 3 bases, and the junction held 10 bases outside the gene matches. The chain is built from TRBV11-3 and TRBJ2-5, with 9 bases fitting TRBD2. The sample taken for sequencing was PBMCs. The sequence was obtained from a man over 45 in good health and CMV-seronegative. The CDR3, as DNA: TGTGCCAGCAGCCACGGTCCAGCGGGAGGAGAAGAGACCCAGTACTTC. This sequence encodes CASSHGPAGGEETQYF.